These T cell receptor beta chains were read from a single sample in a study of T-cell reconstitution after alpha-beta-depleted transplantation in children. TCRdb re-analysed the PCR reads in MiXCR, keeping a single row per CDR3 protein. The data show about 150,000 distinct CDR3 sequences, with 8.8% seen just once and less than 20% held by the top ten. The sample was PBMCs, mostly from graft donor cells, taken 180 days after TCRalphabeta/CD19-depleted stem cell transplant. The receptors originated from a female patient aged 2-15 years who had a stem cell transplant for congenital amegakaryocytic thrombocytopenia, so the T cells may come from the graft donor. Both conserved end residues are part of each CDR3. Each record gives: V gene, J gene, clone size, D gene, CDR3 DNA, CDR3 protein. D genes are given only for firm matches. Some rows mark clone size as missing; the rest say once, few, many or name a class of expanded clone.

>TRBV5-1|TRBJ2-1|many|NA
TGCGCCAGCAGCTTGGATGCTGAGCAGTTCTTC
CASSLDAEQFF
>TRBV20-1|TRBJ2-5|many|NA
TGCAGTGCTAGAGATTGGGAGTACTACAGGAACCAAGAGACCCAGTACTTC
CSARDWEYYRNQETQYF
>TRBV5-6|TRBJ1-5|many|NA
TGTGCCAGCAGCTTGAGACTTGGGGGGCTCCAGCCCCAGCATTTT
CASSLRLGGLQPQHF
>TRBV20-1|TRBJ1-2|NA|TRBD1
TGCAGTGCCAAGACAGGGGGCATTGGCTACACCTTC
CSAKTGGIGYTF
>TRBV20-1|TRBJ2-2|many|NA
TGCAGTGCTACCGGGGGCTACGGGGCCGGGGAGCTGTTTTTT
CSATGGYGAGELFF
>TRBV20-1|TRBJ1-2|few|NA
TGCAGTGCTAGAGATCCGGGGCAGACGGGGTCCTATGGCTACACCTTC
CSARDPGQTGSYGYTF
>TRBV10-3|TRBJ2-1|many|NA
TGTGCCATCAGCCGGGAGTTGGATGAGCAGTTCTTC
CAISRELDEQFF
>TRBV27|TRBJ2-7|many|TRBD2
TGTGCCAGCAGTCCCCGGACTAGCGGGTACACCTACGAGCAGTACTTC
CASSPRTSGYTYEQYF
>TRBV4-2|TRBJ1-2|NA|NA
TGTGCCAGCAGCCAAGTCTCAGGAGGAAGGGGCTACACCTTC
CASSQVSGGRGYTF
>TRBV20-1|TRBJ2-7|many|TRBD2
TGCAGTGCTAGAGATCCCAGGACTAGCGGGATCATAGGCGAGCAGTACTTC
CSARDPRTSGIIGEQYF
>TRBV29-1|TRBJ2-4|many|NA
TGCAGCGTTGCCCCCCCTGACAGACCCAAAAACATTCAGTACTTC
CSVAPPDRPKNIQYF
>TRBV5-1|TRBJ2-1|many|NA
TGCGCCAGCAGCTTGGGGGAGTACAATGAGCAGTTCTTC
CASSLGEYNEQFF
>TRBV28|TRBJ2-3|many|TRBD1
TGTGCCAGCAGTCCCAGGGGGCTCACAGATACGCAGTATTTT
CASSPRGLTDTQYF
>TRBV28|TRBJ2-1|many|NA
TGTGCCAGCAGTTCCCGAATGACGAATGAGCAGTTCTTC
CASSSRMTNEQFF
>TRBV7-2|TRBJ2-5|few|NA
TGTGCCAGCAGCTTGGGTCTCGCTAGACCGTACTTC
CASSLGLARPYF
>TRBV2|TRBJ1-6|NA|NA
TGTGCCAGCAGTGGCGAAAGAGGGAGCTCCTATAATTCACCCCTCCACTTT
CASSGERGSSYNSPLHF
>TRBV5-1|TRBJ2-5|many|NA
TGCGCCAGCAGCTTGCGGATAGAAGAGACCCAGTACTTC
CASSLRIEETQYF
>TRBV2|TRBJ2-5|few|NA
TGTGCCAGCAGCGATGACCCCGAAGGTCGAGAGACCCAGTACTTC
CASSDDPEGRETQYF
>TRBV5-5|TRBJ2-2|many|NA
NA
CASSLVAPGSLFF
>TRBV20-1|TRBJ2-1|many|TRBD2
TGCAGTGCCCCTACCCCAGCGGGGGGCTCCTTC
CSAPTPAGGSF
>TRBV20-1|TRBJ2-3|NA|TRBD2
TGCAGTGCTAGGGCAGGGCTAGCGGGTATTACCAAAAACCCAGATACGCAGTATTTT
CSARAGLAGITKNPDTQYF
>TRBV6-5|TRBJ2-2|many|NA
TGTGCCAGCAGTTACCTAGGTAGCACCGGGGAGCTGTTTTTT
CASSYLGSTGELFF
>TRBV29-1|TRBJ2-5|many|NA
TGCAGCGTTGAAGATGGGCTAGTCGCAGAGACCCAGTACTTC
CSVEDGLVAETQYF
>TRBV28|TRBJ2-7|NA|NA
TGTGCCAGCAGTTTTCACCTCGATCTAGCCTACGAGCAGTACTTC
CASSFHLDLAYEQYF
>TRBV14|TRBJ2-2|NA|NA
TGTGCCAGCCTTGACAGGTCCGGGGAGCTGTTTTTT
CASLDRSGELFF
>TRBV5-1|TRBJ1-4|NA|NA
TGCGCCAGCAGCGCTACAGCAACTAATGAAAAACTGTTTTTT
CASSATATNEKLFF
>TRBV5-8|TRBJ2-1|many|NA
TGTGCCAGCAGCTTTGGAGGGGAGCAGTTCTTC
CASSFGGEQFF
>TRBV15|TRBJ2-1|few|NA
TGTGCCACCAGCAGAGGCCGGGATTACAATGAGCAGTTCTTC
CATSRGRDYNEQFF
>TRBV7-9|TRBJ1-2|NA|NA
TGTGCCACCAGCTTATATACCCCGGGCGGCTACACCTTC
CATSLYTPGGYTF
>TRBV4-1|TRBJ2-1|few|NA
TGCGCCAGCAGCCAAAAGAACGGAGGGTACAATGAGCAGTTCTTC
CASSQKNGGYNEQFF
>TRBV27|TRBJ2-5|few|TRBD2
TGTGCCAGCAAAATCCATAGCGGGAGGGCCCAAGAGACCCAGTACTTC
CASKIHSGRAQETQYF
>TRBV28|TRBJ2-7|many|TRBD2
TGTGCCAGCAGTTCCGACCCTAGCGGAGCTTACGAGCAGTACTTC
CASSSDPSGAYEQYF
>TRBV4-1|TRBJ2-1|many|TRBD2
TGCGCCAGCAGCCAAGGGGGGAGGGCCGTCAATGAGCAGTTCTTC
CASSQGGRAVNEQFF
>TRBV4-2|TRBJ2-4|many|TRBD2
TGTGCCAGCAGCCCTATCCCCCTCAGACTAGCGGGACCTGGTACGGCCAAAAACATTCAGTACTTC
CASSPIPLRLAGPGTAKNIQYF